The clone carrying this T cell receptor (beta chain) came up once. Antigen specificity is unknown. These data originate in a study of shared clonotypes between healthy human individuals. The wider study: A couple of female and a few male donors aged 18 to 49 were enrolled.

Points from the study as a whole: In general, naive subsets displayed greater estimated richness than memory subsets did. Shared across several donors were around 5% of the naive CD4 clonotypes. What rarefaction showed was incomplete sorted-subset sequencing despite large depth.

Data came from immunoSEQ multiplex PCR; TCRdb stores just in-frame clones and leaves some out. The sample shows 1.4 million or so clones, 98% of them seen only once. V shed 4 bases and J shed 0 bases, with 13 bases lying between them. Per the germline V gene, CDR1 is SEHNR and CDR2 is FQNEAQ (reference sequence). This CDR3 has 16 residues. This TCR was recovered from a man aged 25-45 years in good health. The sequenced material came from naive CD4+ T cells sorted from blood. The subset was: CD45RA+ positively selected. The chain combines TRBV7-9 with TRBJ2-1, with D hard to call. CDR3 protein: CASSSETPHSYNEQFF. CDR3 in DNA: TGTGCCAGCAGCTCAGAAACCCCACACTCCTACAATGAGCAGTTCTTC.